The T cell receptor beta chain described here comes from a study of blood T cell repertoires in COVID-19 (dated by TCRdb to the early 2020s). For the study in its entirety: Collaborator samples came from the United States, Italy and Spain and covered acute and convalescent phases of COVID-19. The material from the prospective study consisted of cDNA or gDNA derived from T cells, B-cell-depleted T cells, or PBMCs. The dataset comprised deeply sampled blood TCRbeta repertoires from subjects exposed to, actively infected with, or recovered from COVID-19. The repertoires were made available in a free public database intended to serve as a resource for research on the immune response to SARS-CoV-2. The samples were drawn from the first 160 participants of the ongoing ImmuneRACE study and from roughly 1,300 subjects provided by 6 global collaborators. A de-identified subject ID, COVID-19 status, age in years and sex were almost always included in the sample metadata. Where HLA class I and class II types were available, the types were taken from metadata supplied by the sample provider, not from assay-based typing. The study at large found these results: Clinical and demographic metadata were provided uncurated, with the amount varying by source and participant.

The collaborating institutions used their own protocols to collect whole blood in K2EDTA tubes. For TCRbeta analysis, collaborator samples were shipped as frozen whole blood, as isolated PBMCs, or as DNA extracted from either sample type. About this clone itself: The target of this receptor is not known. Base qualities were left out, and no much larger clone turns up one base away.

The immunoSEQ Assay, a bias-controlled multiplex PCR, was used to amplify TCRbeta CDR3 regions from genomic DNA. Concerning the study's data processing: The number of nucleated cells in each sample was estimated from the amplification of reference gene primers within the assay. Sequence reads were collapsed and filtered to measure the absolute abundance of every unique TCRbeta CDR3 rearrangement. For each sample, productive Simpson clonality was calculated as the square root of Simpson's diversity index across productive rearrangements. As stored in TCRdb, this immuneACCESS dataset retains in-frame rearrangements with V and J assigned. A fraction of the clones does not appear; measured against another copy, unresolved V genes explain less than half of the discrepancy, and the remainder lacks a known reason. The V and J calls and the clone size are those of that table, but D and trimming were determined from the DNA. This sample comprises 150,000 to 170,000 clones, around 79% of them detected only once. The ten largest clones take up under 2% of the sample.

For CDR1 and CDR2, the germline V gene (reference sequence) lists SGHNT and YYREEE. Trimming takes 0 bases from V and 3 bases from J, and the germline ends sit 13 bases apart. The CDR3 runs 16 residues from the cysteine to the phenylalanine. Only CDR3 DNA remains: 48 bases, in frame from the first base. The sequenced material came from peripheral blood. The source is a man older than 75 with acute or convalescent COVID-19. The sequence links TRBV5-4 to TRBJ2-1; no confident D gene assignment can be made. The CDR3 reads CASSLGSVNVYNEQFF. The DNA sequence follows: TGTGCCAGCAGCTTGGGGTCGGTAAATGTCTACAATGAGCAGTTCTTC.